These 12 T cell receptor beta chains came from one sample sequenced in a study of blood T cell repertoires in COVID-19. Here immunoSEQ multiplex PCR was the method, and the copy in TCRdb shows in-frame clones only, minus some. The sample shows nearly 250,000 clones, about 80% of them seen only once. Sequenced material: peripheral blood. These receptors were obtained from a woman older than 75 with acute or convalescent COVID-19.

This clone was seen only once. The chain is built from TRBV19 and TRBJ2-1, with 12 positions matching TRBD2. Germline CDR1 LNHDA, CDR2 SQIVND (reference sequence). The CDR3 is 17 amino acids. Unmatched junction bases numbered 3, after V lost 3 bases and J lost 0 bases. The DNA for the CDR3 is TGTGCCAGTAGTATGGGGACTAGCGGGCACTCCTACAATGAGCAGTTCTTC. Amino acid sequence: CASSMGTSGHSYNEQFF.

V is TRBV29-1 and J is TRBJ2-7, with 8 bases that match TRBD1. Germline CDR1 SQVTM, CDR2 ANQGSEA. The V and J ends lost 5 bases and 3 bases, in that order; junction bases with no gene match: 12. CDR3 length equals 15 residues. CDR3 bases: TGCAGCGTTAGAACTGCAGGACAGGGTGTCTACGAGCAGTACTTC. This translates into CSVRTAGQGVYEQYF.

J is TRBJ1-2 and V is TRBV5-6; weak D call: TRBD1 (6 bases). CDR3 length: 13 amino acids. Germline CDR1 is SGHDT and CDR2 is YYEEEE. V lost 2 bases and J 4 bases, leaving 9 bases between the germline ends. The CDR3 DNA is TGTGCCAGCAGCTTCCCCAGGGGCTATGGCTACACCTTC. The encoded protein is CASSFPRGYGYTF.

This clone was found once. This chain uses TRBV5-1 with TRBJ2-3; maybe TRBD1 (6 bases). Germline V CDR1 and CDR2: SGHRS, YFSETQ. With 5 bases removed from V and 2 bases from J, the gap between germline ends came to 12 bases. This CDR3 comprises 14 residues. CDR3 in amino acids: CASRARGTTDTQYF. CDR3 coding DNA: TGCGCCAGCAGGGCGAGGGGGACCACAGATACGCAGTATTTT. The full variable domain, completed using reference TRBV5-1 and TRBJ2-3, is KAGVTQTPRYLIKTRGQQVTLSCSPISGHRSVSWYQQTPGQGLQFLFEYFSETQRNKGNFPGRFSGRQFSNSRSEMNVSTLELGDSALYLCASRARGTTDTQYFGPGTRLTVL.

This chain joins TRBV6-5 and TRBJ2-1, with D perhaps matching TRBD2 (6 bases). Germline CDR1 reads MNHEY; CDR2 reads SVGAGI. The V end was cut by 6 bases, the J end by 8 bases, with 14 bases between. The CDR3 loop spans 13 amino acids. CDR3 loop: CASRRTSWDEQFF. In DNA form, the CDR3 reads TGTGCCAGCAGGCGTACTAGCTGGGATGAGCAGTTCTTC.

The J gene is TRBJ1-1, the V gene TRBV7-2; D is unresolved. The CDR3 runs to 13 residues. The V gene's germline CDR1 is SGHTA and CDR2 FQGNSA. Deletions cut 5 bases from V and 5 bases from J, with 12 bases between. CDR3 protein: CASSRDGGTEAFF. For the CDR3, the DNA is TGTGCCAGCAGCAGAGATGGCGGGACTGAAGCTTTCTTT.

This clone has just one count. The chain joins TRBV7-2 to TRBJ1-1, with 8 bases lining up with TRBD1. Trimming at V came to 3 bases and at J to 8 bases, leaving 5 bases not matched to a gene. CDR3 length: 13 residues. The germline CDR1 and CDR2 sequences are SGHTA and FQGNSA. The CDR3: CASSFGTGLEAFF. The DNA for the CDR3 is TGTGCCAGCAGCTTCGGGACAGGCCTAGAAGCTTTCTTT.

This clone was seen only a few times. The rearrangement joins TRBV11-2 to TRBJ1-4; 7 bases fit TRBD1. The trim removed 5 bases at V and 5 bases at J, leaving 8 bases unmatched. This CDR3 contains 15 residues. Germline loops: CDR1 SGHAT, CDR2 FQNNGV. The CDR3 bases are TGTGCCAGCAGCCGGGGGACAGACAAAAATGAAAAACTGTTTTTT. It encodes CASSRGTDKNEKLFF.

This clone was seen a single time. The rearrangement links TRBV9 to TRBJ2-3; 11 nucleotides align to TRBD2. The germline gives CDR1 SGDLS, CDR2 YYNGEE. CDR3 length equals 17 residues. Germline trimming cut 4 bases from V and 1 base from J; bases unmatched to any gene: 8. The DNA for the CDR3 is TGTGCCAGCAGCCTGGCGCCGACTAGCGGGGGCACAGATACGCAGTATTTT. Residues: CASSLAPTSGGTDTQYF.

CDR3 in amino acids: CASSPGTSGRIQTQYF. The CDR3 coding sequence is TGTGCCAGCAGCCCCGGGACTAGCGGGAGGATCCAGACCCAGTACTTC. The chain joins TRBV5-4 to TRBJ2-5; 15 bases fit TRBD2. V was clipped by 4 bases and J by 6 bases; unmatched bases: 7. Germline-derived CDR1 and CDR2 are SGHNT and YYREEE (reference sequence). There are 16 residues in the CDR3.

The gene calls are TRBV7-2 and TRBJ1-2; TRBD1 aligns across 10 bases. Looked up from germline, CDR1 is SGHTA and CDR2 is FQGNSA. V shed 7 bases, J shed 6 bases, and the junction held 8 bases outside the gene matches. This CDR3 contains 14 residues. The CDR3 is CASTLDRGRDGYTF. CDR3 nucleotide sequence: TGTGCCAGCACCCTCGACAGGGGGCGCGATGGCTACACCTTC.

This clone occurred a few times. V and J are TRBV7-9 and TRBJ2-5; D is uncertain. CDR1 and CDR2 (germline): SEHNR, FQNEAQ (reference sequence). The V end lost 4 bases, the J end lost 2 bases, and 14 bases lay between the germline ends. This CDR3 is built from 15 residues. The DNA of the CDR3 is TGTGCCAGCAGCTACCAGACGAAGCGACAAGAGACCCAGTACTTC. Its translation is CASSYQTKRQETQYF.